This T cell receptor (beta chain) was identified in a study of CD8 T cells in Susac syndrome. Study-wide context: At the time their blood was drawn, patients with Susac syndrome were either therapy-naive, on corticosteroids (with some of them also receiving intravenous immunoglobulin), or on intravenous immunoglobulin alone.

Overall study findings and caveats: Clonal expansion of CD8+ cells in Susac peaked in TEMRA cells (and in active patients).

RNA, at about 0.5 to 1 ug, was reverse transcribed with random hexamers. TCRdb re-called the immunoSEQ multiplex PCR reads with MiXCR, one entry per CDR3 protein. The sample yields some 200,000 distinct CDR3 sequences, just under 95% seen once. Germline V gives CDR1 PRHDT, CDR2 FYEKMQ (reference sequence). The CDR3 has 15 residues. V lost 5 bases to trimming and J lost 2 bases, with 13 bases between them. To note about this clonotype: Its antigen is unknown.

TEMRA cells were FACS-enriched and CD8+ and CD4+ T cells negatively isolated. The sequenced sample was CD8+ T cells from PBMCs. The chain recombines TRBV13 with TRBJ1-5; the D gene is possibly TRBD1 (6 bases). The sequence was collected from a human donor with Susac syndrome. CDR3 sequence reads: CASSQRDTGNQPQHF. Written as DNA, the CDR3 is TGTGCCAGCAGCCAAAGGGACACCGGCAATCAGCCCCAGCATTTT.